Below are 20 T cell receptor beta chains sequenced from a single sample in a study of T cell repertoires in cytomegalovirus infection (dated by TCRdb to the late 2010s). Sequenced using an Illumina HiSeq 1500. Starting from the raw public reads, TCRdb applied fastp trimming at Q25, assembled clones with MiXCR and retained in-frame beta chains. Duplicate CDR3 protein sequences are folded into a single record with the most common DNA and genes. This sample is represented by 630,000 or so distinct CDR3 sequences; approximately 24% of them were singletons. The ten largest clones represent around 8% of the sample. The sample was CD8+ T cells from PBMCs. These TCRs come from a human donor in good health (CMV status not recorded). Some clones in this sample may be carry-over from other donors' samples.

J is TRBJ2-7 and V is TRBV12-3 or TRBV12-4; 15 nucleotides line up with TRBD2. J lost 1 base, V lost 3 bases, and 10 bases had no gene match. The CDR3 consists of 19 residues. CDR3 sequence reads: CASSFHGLAGGRYSYEQYF. The CDR3 DNA reads TGTGCCAGCAGTTTTCATGGACTAGCGGGGGGGCGTTATTCCTACGAGCAGTACTTC.

This clonotype was counted between two and nine times. This chain uses TRBV9 with TRBJ2-1; D might be TRBD1 (6 bases). CDR1 and CDR2 (germline): SGDLS, YYNGEE. The CDR3 covers 14 residues. Trimming pared 4 bases from V and 9 bases from J, leaving 17 bases between. CDR3: CASSLRQAPGEQFF. CDR3 coding DNA: TGTGCCAGCAGCCTTCGACAGGCCCCGGGTGAGCAGTTCTTC.

The rearrangement links TRBV20-1 to TRBJ2-3; no reliable D call. The CDR3 runs to 16 residues. Germline CDR1 DFQATT, CDR2 SNEGSKA (reference sequence). The V gene lost 3 bases and the J gene lost 4 bases, with 20 bases spanning the gap. CDR3 in DNA: TGCAGTGCTAGTCCTAGGGTCTTGACAAGCGCAGATACGCAGTATTTT. Translating it yields CSASPRVLTSADTQYF.

This clonotype was seen ten or more times. This chain joins TRBV7-6 and TRBJ1-1, with D tentatively TRBD1 (5 bases). The germline gives CDR1 SGHVS, CDR2 FNYEAQ. V lost 3 bases, J lost 2 bases, and 7 bases lay in between. The CDR3 consists of 13 residues. The CDR3 sequence: CASSFQGNTEAFF. The CDR3 DNA reads TGTGCCAGCAGCTTTCAGGGCAACACTGAAGCTTTCTTT.

This clonotype was seen only a few times. The chain recombines TRBV28 with TRBJ2-3, with D uncertain. This CDR3 is built from 15 residues. The V end lost 1 base, the J end lost 4 bases, and 12 bases lay between the germline ends. The germline CDR1 and CDR2 sequences are MDHEN and SYDVKM. As DNA, the CDR3 is TGTGCCAGCAGTTTATTTAGTTTAAACGCAGATACGCAGTATTTT. This codes for CASSLFSLNADTQYF.

This clonotype was seen more than once but under ten times. CDR3 sequence: CASSYILAVVSSSYNEQFF. DNA of the CDR3: TGTGCCAGCAGTTACATCCTAGCGGTTGTCTCGAGCTCCTACAATGAGCAGTTCTTC. The J gene is TRBJ2-1, the V gene TRBV6-6; 7 bases are a match to TRBD2. The CDR3 loop spans 19 amino acids. Losses at the gene ends were 2 bases for V and 0 bases for J; bases not matched to a gene: 13. Per germline, CDR1 MNHNY and CDR2 SVGAGI (reference sequence).

Only a few counts were recorded for this clonotype. This chain joins TRBV19 and TRBJ2-2; 9 bases map to TRBD1. V shed 5 bases, J shed 3 bases, and the junction held 4 bases outside the gene matches. From germline, CDR1 is LNHDA and CDR2 SQIVND (reference sequence). CDR3 length: 15 residues. CDR3 DNA sequence: TGTGCCAGTAGTTTCACAGGGGGCTACACCGGGGAGCTGTTTTTT. Encoded protein: CASSFTGGYTGELFF.

On this clonotype: Germline and junction disagree at one end, which may indicate a read error. The V gene is TRBV7-9, the J gene TRBJ2-1, with TRBD1 identical over 7 bases. Germline CDR1 and CDR2: SEHNR and FQNEAQ (reference sequence). This CDR3 comprises 13 residues. CDR3 nucleotides: TGTGCCGGCAGCTTAGTGAGACAGGGCGAGCAGTTCTTC. Translated: CAGSLVRQGEQFF. Together with reference TRBV7-9 and TRBJ2-1, the CDR3 gives the full variable domain: DTGVSQNPRHKITKRGQNVTFRCDPISEHNRLYWYRQTLGQGPEFLTYFQNEAQLEKSRLLSDRFSAERPKGSFSTLEIQRTEQGDSAMYLCAGSLVRQGEQFFGPGTRLTVL.

Within the sample, this clonotype is medium-sized. The chain links TRBV7-8 to TRBJ1-1; TRBD1 might be the D (6 bases). Trimming removed 1 base from V and 0 bases from J, with 12 bases in between. CDR1 is SGHVS, CDR2 FQNEAQ, per germline. The CDR3 covers 16 residues. The CDR3 protein is CASSLENRVLNTEAFF. CDR3 nucleotides: TGTGCCAGCAGCTTAGAAAACAGGGTCCTGAACACTGAAGCTTTCTTT. The full variable domain, in which reference TRBV7-8 and TRBJ1-1 provide the parts outside the CDR3, is GAGVSQSPRYKVAKRGQDVALRCDPISGHVSLFWYQQALGQGPEFLTYFQNEAQLDKSGLPSDRFFAERPEGSVSTLKIQRTQQEDSAVYLCASSLENRVLNTEAFFGQGTRLTVV.

This clonotype was observed a handful of times. The chain joins TRBV13 to TRBJ1-5, with D unresolved. The germline CDR1 and CDR2 sequences are PRHDT and FYEKMQ (reference sequence). V shed 5 bases and J shed 2 bases, with 13 bases lying between them. The CDR3 length is 15 residues. The CDR3, as DNA: TGTGCCAGCAGCCAGTCAAAGAGGGGCAATCAGCCCCAGCATTTT. Protein: CASSQSKRGNQPQHF.

The rearrangement uses TRBV7-9 and TRBJ2-7; tentatively, D is TRBD1 or TRBD2 (5 bases each). The V end was cut by 5 bases, the J end by 3 bases, with 11 bases between. Germline V gene data show CDR1 as SEHNR and CDR2 as FQNEAQ (reference sequence). The CDR3 spans 13 residues. The CDR3 is CASSARDGYEQYV. CDR3 DNA sequence: TGTGCCAGCAGCGCCCGGGACGGCTACGAGCAGTACGTC.

The chain carries TRBV29-1 and TRBJ2-1, with 8 positions matching TRBD2. The CDR3 totals 14 residues. Trimming at V came to 0 bases and at J to 4 bases, leaving 2 bases not matched to a gene. Per germline, CDR1 SQVTM and CDR2 ANQGSEA. The CDR3 DNA sequence: TGCAGCGTTGAAGAGCGGGGGGTTTACAATGAGCAGTTCTTC. Its translation is CSVEERGVYNEQFF.

The gene calls are TRBV20-1 and TRBJ2-3; D gene unclear. Germline CDR1 DFQATT, CDR2 SNEGSKA (reference sequence). V lost 8 bases and J 1 base, leaving 10 bases between the germline ends. CDR3 length equals 12 residues. The CDR3 nucleotides read TGCAGTCAAGGGTCCGGCACAGATACGCAGTATTTT. It translates to CSQGSGTDTQYF.

This clonotype showed up just a few times. The chain uses TRBV7-9 and TRBJ2-5, with D unclear. CDR1 and CDR2 from the germline V gene are SEHNR and FQNEAQ (reference sequence). The CDR3 runs 12 residues. V lost 3 bases and J 4 bases, leaving 6 bases between the germline ends. CDR3 sequence reads: CASSFGLETQYF. The CDR3, as DNA: TGTGCCAGCAGCTTCGGTTTAGAGACCCAGTACTTC.

This clonotype was seen only a few times. This CDR3 is CASSEEVPPYNEQFF. In DNA, the CDR3 is TGTGCCAGCAGTGAAGAGGTGCCCCCATACAATGAGCAGTTCTTC. The chain combines TRBV2 with TRBJ2-1; D unresolved. Germline V lookup: CDR1 SNHLY, CDR2 FYNNEI. The germline V and J ends were trimmed by 1 base and 4 bases, with 11 bases remaining between them. The CDR3 loop spans 15 amino acids. The complete variable domain, with remaining parts taken from reference TRBV2 and TRBJ2-1, reads EPEVTQTPSHQVTQMGQEVILRCVPISNHLYFYWYRQILGQKVEFLVSFYNNEISEKSEIFDDQFSVERPDGSNFTLKIRSTKLEDSAMYFCASSEEVPPYNEQFFGPGTRLTVL.

This chain links TRBV11-2 with TRBJ2-1; D is uncertain. From germline, CDR1 is SGHAT and CDR2 FQNNGV. The CDR3 spans 13 residues. Trimming stripped 1 base from V and 8 bases from J, with 9 bases between. CDR3 in amino acids: CASSLVLLDEQFF. In DNA form, the CDR3 reads TGTGCCAGCAGCTTAGTTTTACTGGATGAGCAGTTCTTC.

The gene calls are TRBV25-1 and TRBJ2-2; 10 nucleotides align to TRBD1. The CDR3 contains 20 residues. Trimming at V came to 11 bases and at J to 0 bases, leaving 21 bases not matched to a gene. Germline V lookup: CDR1 MGHDK, CDR2 SYGVNS. The CDR3 nucleotides are TGTGCCGGAAGAACTTGGACAGGGGGAGATAGTGACGCGAACACCGGGGAGCTGTTTTTT. Amino acids: CAGRTWTGGDSDANTGELFF.

This chain uses TRBV6-5 with TRBJ1-4, with 11 bases lining up with TRBD1. Germline V gives CDR1 MNHEY, CDR2 SVGAGI. V lost 4 bases to trimming and J lost 8 bases; unmatched junction nucleotides: 3. The CDR3 spans 14 residues. The CDR3 spells CASSSGQGGEKLFF. The CDR3 region has the DNA TGTGCCAGCAGTTCGGGACAGGGGGGCGAAAAACTGTTTTTT.

The chain is built from TRBV19 and TRBJ2-2; no clear D. The CDR3 loop spans 15 amino acids. V was clipped by 0 bases and J by 4 bases, with 9 bases between them. The germline CDR1 and CDR2 sequences are LNHDA and SQIVND (reference sequence). The DNA of the CDR3 is TGTGCCAGTAGTATAGATCCCGCCCTCACCGGGGAGCTGTTTTTT. Translation gives CASSIDPALTGELFF.

This clonotype was picked up a small number of times. V is TRBV19 and J is TRBJ2-2; 7 nucleotides align to TRBD1. Germline V CDR1 and CDR2: LNHDA, SQIVND (reference sequence). This CDR3 is 14 amino acids long. Unmatched junction bases numbered 2, after V lost 6 bases and J lost 1 base. For the CDR3, the DNA is TGTGCCAGTAGGGGGACAGAGAACACCGGGGAGCTGTTTTTT. Protein product: CASRGTENTGELFF.